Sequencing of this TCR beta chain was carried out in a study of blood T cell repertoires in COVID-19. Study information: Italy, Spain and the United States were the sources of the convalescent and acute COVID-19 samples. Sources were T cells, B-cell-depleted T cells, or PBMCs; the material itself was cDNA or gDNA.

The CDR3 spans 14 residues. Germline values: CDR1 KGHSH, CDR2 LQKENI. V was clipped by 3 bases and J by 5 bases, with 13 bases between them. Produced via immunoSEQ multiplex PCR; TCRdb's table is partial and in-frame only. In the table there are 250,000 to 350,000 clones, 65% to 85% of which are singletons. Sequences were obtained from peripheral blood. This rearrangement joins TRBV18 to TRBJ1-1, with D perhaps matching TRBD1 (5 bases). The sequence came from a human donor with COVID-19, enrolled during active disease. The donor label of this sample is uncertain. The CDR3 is CASSPGLSGTEAFF. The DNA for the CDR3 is TGTGCCAGCTCACCGGGACTCTCGGGGACTGAAGCTTTCTTT.